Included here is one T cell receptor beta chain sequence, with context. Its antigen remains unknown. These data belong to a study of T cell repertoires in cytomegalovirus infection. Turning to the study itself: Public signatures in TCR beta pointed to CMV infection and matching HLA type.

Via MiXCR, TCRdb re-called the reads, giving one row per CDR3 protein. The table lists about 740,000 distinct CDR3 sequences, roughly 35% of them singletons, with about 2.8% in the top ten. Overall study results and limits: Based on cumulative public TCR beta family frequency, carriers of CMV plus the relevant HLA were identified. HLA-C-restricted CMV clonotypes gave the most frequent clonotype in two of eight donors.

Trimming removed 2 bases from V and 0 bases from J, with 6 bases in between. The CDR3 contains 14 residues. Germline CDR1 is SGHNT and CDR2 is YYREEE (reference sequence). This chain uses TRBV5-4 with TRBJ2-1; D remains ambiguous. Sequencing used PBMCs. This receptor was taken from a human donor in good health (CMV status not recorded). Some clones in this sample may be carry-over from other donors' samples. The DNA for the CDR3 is TGTGCCAGCAGCTTCCCAAGCTCCTACAATGAGCAGTTCTTC. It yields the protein CASSFPSSYNEQFF.